This T cell receptor (beta chain) was sequenced in a study of regulatory T cells in long-lasting Graves disease. There are many counts of this clonotype. Described time point: newly diagnosed GD, antithyroid drugs for less than 3 months. The TCR library used RNA extracted from PBMCs. CDR3 regions were amplified by Arm-PCR using iRepertoire HTBI primers to build TCR beta libraries. MiXCR, applied by TCRdb to the multiplex PCR reads, yields one record per CDR3 protein. The sample has around 400,000 distinct CDR3 sequences; roughly 10% are singletons. Per the germline V gene, CDR1 is SGHNT and CDR2 is YENEEA. The CDR3 is 16 residues long. The V and J ends lost 5 bases and 6 bases respectively, with 23 bases between them. Separately, the same data were catalogued under a study of T cells in Graves' hyperthyroidism and ophthalmopathy. This second study says: The HTBI set primed first-round TCR CDR3 RT-PCR.

V usage is TRBV11-3 and J usage is TRBJ2-7; D may be TRBD1 (5 bases). The sequencing here drew on peripheral blood mononuclear cells (PBMCs), taken at new diagnosis, from a patient treated with antithyroid drugs. This TCR was recovered from a woman in her late teens or twenties with Graves disease. The CDR3 nucleotides read TGTGCCAGCAGCCTTCGGACAACCGATCCCATGAGCGAGCAGTACTTC. Encoded protein: CASSLRTTDPMSEQYF. Using reference TRBV11-3 and TRBJ2-7 for the parts outside the CDR3, the full variable domain is EAGVVQSPRYKIIEKKQPVAFWCNPISGHNTLYWYLQNLGQGPELLIRYENEEAVDDSQLPKDRFSAERLKGVDSTLKIQPAELGDSAVYLCASSLRTTDPMSEQYFGPGTRLTVT.